The 24 T cell receptor beta chains below come from one sample, sequenced in a study of blood T cells in healthy people across ages. The second PCR ran roughly 7 to 11 cycles with a sample-barcoded 5' primer and J-beta primers. TCRdb reprocessed the 5' RACE reads via MiXCR and lists one record per CDR3 protein. The profile covers about 970,000 distinct CDR3 sequences, with roughly 51% appearing a single time and about 20% taken by the ten largest. Sequenced input: blood. The receptors were gathered from a woman aged 60 to 75 in good health.

This chain uses TRBV10-3 with TRBJ2-1; 8 positions match TRBD2. The CDR3 spans 15 residues. With V trimmed by 4 bases and J by 4 bases, 6 bases remained unmatched. Germline V gives CDR1 ENHRY, CDR2 SYGVKD. The CDR3 bases are TGTGCCATCAGTGTCCGGGGGGGCACTTACAATGAGCAGTTCTTC. Translation: CAISVRGGTYNEQFF.

The J gene is TRBJ2-5, the V gene TRBV27; possibly TRBD1 for D (7 bases). Trimming shortened V by 2 bases and J by 9 bases, and 19 bases separated the two germline ends. The CDR3 runs to 15 residues. Looked up from germline, CDR1 is MNHEY and CDR2 is SMNVEV (reference sequence). The CDR3 here is CASSLSRAQGRSQYF. The CDR3 bases are TGTGCCAGCAGTTTAAGTAGGGCACAGGGGAGGTCCCAGTACTTC.

The genes are TRBV3-1 and TRBJ2-5, with D unresolved. Judging by the DNA end, TRBJ2-7 fits better; the J call may be wrong. Germline CDR1 and CDR2: LGHDT and YNNKEL (reference sequence). The CDR3 loop spans 11 amino acids. This chain's CDR3 is CAKPATYEQYF. The CDR3 DNA sequence: TGTGCCAAGCCGGCCACCTACGAGCAGTACTTC.

This clonotype was counted between two and nine times. The chain has TRBV27 and TRBJ2-3; possibly TRBD2 for D (5 bases). The CDR3 length is 14 residues. In germline, CDR1 is MNHEY, CDR2 SMNVEV (reference sequence). The CDR3 here is CPHRAVYPTDTQYF. As DNA, the CDR3 is TGTCCCCATCGAGCGGTTTACCCCACAGATACGCAGTATTTT.

This rearrangement joins TRBV3-1 to TRBJ2-1; 7 bases fit TRBD1. Trimming took 4 bases from V and 4 from J; bases not matched to a gene: 4. Germline-derived CDR1 and CDR2 are LGHDT and YNNKEL (reference sequence). The CDR3 runs to 14 residues. The CDR3 protein is CASSPKGQYNEQFF. The DNA of the CDR3 is TGTGCCAGCAGCCCCAAGGGACAGTACAATGAGCAGTTCTTC.

This clonotype showed up many times. Germline and junction disagree at one end, which may indicate a read error. The chain links TRBV4-2 to TRBJ2-7, with D perhaps TRBD1 (5 bases). CDR3 length equals 15 residues. The germline CDR1 and CDR2 sequences are LGHNA and YNFKEQ. The CDR3 DNA reads as TGCGCCAGCAGCCAAGATGCAGGGTCCTCCTACGAGCAGTACTTC. It is translated as CASSQDAGSSYEQYF.

This chain links TRBV12-3 or TRBV12-4 with TRBJ2-4; tentative D call: TRBD1 (6 bases). The end of the DNA is better explained by TRBJ2-7, so the J call may be wrong. There are 16 residues in the CDR3. CDR3: CASSASGQQPSYEQYF. The CDR3 nucleotides are TGTGCCAGCAGCGCTTCCGGACAGCAGCCCTCCTACGAGCAGTACTTC.

The chain has TRBV21-1 and TRBJ2-3; TRBD2, the table's D call, was not compared with the DNA. TRBV21-1 is listed as a pseudogene. This CDR3 spans 17 amino acids. The DNA for the CDR3 is TGTGCCAGCAGTTTGGCGGGGGGGCCTTCTTACACAGATACGCAGTATTTT. Translation gives CASSLAGGPSYTDTQYF.

The chain uses TRBV6-5 and TRBJ1-6, with D unclear. The V gene's germline CDR1 is MNHEY and CDR2 SVGAGI. The CDR3 has 15 amino acids. Trimming pared 2 bases from V and 4 bases from J, leaving 9 bases between. The CDR3: CASSYEAAYNSPLHF. CDR3 sequence (DNA): TGTGCCAGCAGTTACGAGGCAGCGTATAATTCACCCCTCCACTTT.

This clonotype was counted once. One junction end disagrees with the germline gene, perhaps due to a read error. V and J are TRBV4-3 and TRBJ2-7; 7 nucleotides agree with TRBD1. Germline V gene lookup returns CDR1 LGHNA and CDR2 YSLEER. This CDR3 has 15 amino acids. CDR3 nucleotides: TGCGCCAACAGCCAGTTAACAGGGGTTGGAAACGAGCAGTACTTC. This gives the protein CANSQLTGVGNEQYF.

This clonotype occurred a few times. Given a much more abundant clone one base away, this may be a read error. The chain has TRBV12-3 or TRBV12-4 and TRBJ2-3; no reliable D call. The CDR3 contains 12 residues. Trimming shortened V by 6 bases and J by 3 bases, and 7 bases separated the two germline ends. The CDR3 DNA sequence: TGTGCCAGCAGAGGGAAGACAGATACGCAGTATTTT. Translating it yields CASRGKTDTQYF.

The chain employs TRBV5-8 and TRBJ1-6, with D hard to call. Trimming left V 0 bases short and J 12 bases short, with 7 bases between. Germline values: CDR1 SGHTS, CDR2 YDEGEE. There are 12 residues in the CDR3. The CDR3, as DNA: TGTGCCAGCAGCTTGGGTTCTTTACCCCTCCACTTT. Residues: CASSLGSLPLHF. Full variable domain (missing parts from reference TRBV5-8 and TRBJ1-6): EAGVTQSPTHLIKTRGQQATLRCSPISGHTSVYWYQQALGLGLQFLLWYDEGEERNRGNFPPRFSGRQFPNYSSELNVNALELEDSALYLCASSLGSLPLHFGNGTRLTVT.

In this sample, this clonotype turned up a few times. V gene TRBV14 combines with J gene TRBJ2-3; D unclear. Trimming shortened V by 3 bases and J by 8 bases, and 6 bases separated the two germline ends. The CDR3 consists of 11 residues. CDR1 and CDR2 from the germline V gene are SGHDN and FVKESK. The CDR3 coding sequence is TGTGCCAGCAGCCAGAGTGGTACGCAGTATTTT. It translates to CASSQSGTQYF.

This clonotype was detected a few times. CDR3 loop: CSVEGNYGYTF. The CDR3 nucleotides are TGCAGCGTTGAGGGGAACTATGGCTACACCTTC. This chain uses TRBV29-1 with TRBJ1-2; D remains unclear. V dropped 3 bases and J dropped 2 bases, with 4 bases sitting between them. Germline V CDR1 and CDR2: SQVTM, ANQGSEA. The CDR3 totals 11 residues.

The V gene is TRBV28, the J gene TRBJ2-7; D unclear. V was shortened by 7 bases and J by 1 base, with 14 bases between the two germline ends. The CDR3 consists of 14 residues. Germline values: CDR1 MDHEN, CDR2 SYDVKM. The DNA for the CDR3 is TGTGCCAGCACTTCGGGTACCAATTCCTACGAGCAGTACTTC. Protein sequence: CASTSGTNSYEQYF. The full variable domain, in which reference TRBV28 and TRBJ2-7 provide the parts outside the CDR3, is DVKVTQSSRYLVKRTGEKVFLECVQDMDHENMFWYRQDPGLGLRLIYFSYDVKMKEKGDIPEGYSVSREKKERFSLILESASTNQTSMYLCASTSGTNSYEQYFGPGTRLTVT.

This rearrangement joins TRBV7-9 to TRBJ2-5; a possible D gene is TRBD1 (6 bases). Germline assignment: CDR1 SEHNR and CDR2 FQNEAQ (reference sequence). The V end lost 2 bases, the J end lost 2 bases, and 9 bases lay between the germline ends. CDR3 size: 14 residues. As DNA, the CDR3 is TGTGCCAGCAGCTTAACAGGGAGACAAGAGACCCAGTACTTC. Protein: CASSLTGRQETQYF. The full variable domain, rest sourced from reference TRBV7-9 and TRBJ2-5, is DTGVSQNPRHKITKRGQNVTFRCDPISEHNRLYWYRQTLGQGPEFLTYFQNEAQLEKSRLLSDRFSAERPKGSFSTLEIQRTEQGDSAMYLCASSLTGRQETQYFGPGTRLLVL.

This clonotype came up a few times. The V and J genes are TRBV27 and TRBJ2-1, with D possibly TRBD1 on 5 matching bases. Germline values: CDR1 MNHEY, CDR2 SMNVEV (reference sequence). The CDR3 totals 14 residues. V lost 6 bases, J lost 8 bases, and 17 bases lay in between. The CDR3 reads CASRVGLPFDEQFF. Here the CDR3 DNA reads TGTGCCAGCAGAGTGGGGCTACCCTTCGATGAGCAGTTCTTC.

V and J are TRBV6-2 or TRBV6-3 and TRBJ2-1, with a tentative D call TRBD2 (6 bases). The V end lost 2 bases, the J end lost 1 base, and 15 bases lay between the germline ends. There are 17 residues in the CDR3. From germline, CDR1 is MNHEY and CDR2 SVGEGT. The CDR3 protein is CASSYDPSAHSYNEQFF. The CDR3, as DNA: TGTGCCAGCAGTTACGATCCTAGCGCCCATTCCTACAATGAGCAGTTCTTC.

This clonotype occurred once. The gene calls are TRBV3-1 and TRBJ2-3; D not certain. The germline V gene has CDR1 LGHDT and CDR2 YNNKEL (reference sequence). CDR3 length equals 15 residues. The V gene lost 1 base and the J gene lost 5 bases, with 13 bases spanning the gap. CDR3 residues: CASSQAEPWGDTQYF. CDR3 nucleotides: TGTGCCAGCAGCCAAGCGGAACCCTGGGGAGATACGCAGTATTTT.

This clonotype occurred many times. The chain joins TRBV5-1 to TRBJ2-3; D could derive from TRBD1 or TRBD2 (5 bases each). The germline V gene has CDR1 SGHRS and CDR2 YFSETQ. The V and J ends lost 4 bases and 6 bases respectively, with 18 bases between them. The CDR3 runs 15 residues. CDR3 amino acids: CASSDRFGGKDTQYF. As DNA, the CDR3 is TGCGCCAGCAGCGACCGTTTTGGGGGAAAGGATACGCAGTATTTT.

This clonotype was recorded many times. At one boundary the junction diverges from the germline segment, which might be a read error. CDR3 sequence: CASSQGLAVYEQYF. In DNA form, the CDR3 reads TGCGCCAGCAGTCAAGGACTAGCGGTATACGAGCAGTACTTC. The chain has TRBV4-1 and TRBJ2-7, with TRBD2 matching over 10 bases. The CDR3 has 14 residues. CDR1 is MGHRA and CDR2 is YSYEKL in the germline V gene.

The gene calls are TRBV4-2 and TRBJ2-7; possibly TRBD1 or TRBD2 for D (5 bases each). Looked up from germline, CDR1 is LGHNA and CDR2 is YNFKEQ. V lost 5 bases, J lost 3 bases, and 17 bases lay in between. This CDR3 has 15 residues. The CDR3 DNA follows: TGTGCCAGCAGCACCCACCGGGACGGATTCTACGAGCAGTACTTC. This sequence encodes CASSTHRDGFYEQYF.

This clonotype was seen at least ten times. This chain uses TRBV4-2 with TRBJ2-1; D perhaps matches TRBD2 (5 bases). Germline CDR1 LGHNA, CDR2 YNFKEQ. The CDR3 covers 14 residues. The germline V and J ends were trimmed by 2 bases and 11 bases, with 16 bases remaining between them. The CDR3 DNA is TGTGCCAGCAGCCAAAACCTGGGGAGCGTTCAGCAGTTCTTC. Translated: CASSQNLGSVQQFF.

The CDR3 loop reads CASSTAGGGGTQYF. Here the CDR3 DNA reads TGTGCCAGCAGCACAGCGGGAGGCGGGGGGACCCAGTACTTC. The rearrangement links TRBV12-3 or TRBV12-4 to TRBJ2-4; the match to TRBD2 covers 9 bases. Judging by the DNA end, TRBJ2-5 fits better; the J call may be wrong. This CDR3 spans 14 amino acids.